These T cell receptor beta chains were read from a single sample in a study of blood T cell repertoires in COVID-19. Clones were read by immunoSEQ multiplex PCR, and TCRdb kept only the in-frame ones, dropping some. This table holds 200,000 to 300,000 clones, around nine tenths found once. Sequencing used PBMCs or T cells enriched from blood (not recorded which). The receptors come from a woman younger than 30 who had recovered from COVID-19. CDR3s include the opening cysteine and the closing phenylalanine or tryptophan. The D gene is left open where the match is weak. Only some rows state a clone size, as once, few, many or a class for expanded clones.

J: TRBJ2-7; size: NA; D: TRBD2; V: TRBV19; CDR3: CASRGTSGRKYEQYF; DNA: TGTGCCAGTCGCGGGACTAGCGGGAGAAAATACGAGCAGTACTTC
J: TRBJ1-1; size: once; D: NA; V: TRBV4-1; CDR3: CASSQKTPNTEAFF; DNA: TGCGCCAGCAGCCAAAAGACACCGAACACTGAAGCTTTCTTT
J: TRBJ2-7; size: NA; D: TRBD1; V: TRBV7-7; CDR3: CASSLREDRGSYEQYF; DNA: TGTGCCAGCAGCCTCCGCGAGGACAGGGGGTCCTACGAGCAGTACTTC
J: TRBJ2-3; size: NA; D: NA; V: TRBV5-5; CDR3: CASRRIQGPDTQYF; DNA: TGTGCCAGCCGGCGGATCCAGGGCCCAGATACGCAGTATTTT
J: TRBJ2-7; size: NA; D: NA; V: TRBV11-1; CDR3: CASSLARMGARGEQYF; DNA: TGTGCCAGCAGCTTAGCGAGAATGGGGGCACGCGGCGAGCAGTACTTC
J: TRBJ2-7; size: few; D: TRBD1; V: TRBV29-1; CDR3: CSVDRQDRGLYEQYF; DNA: TGCAGCGTTGATCGGCAGGACAGGGGGCTCTACGAGCAGTACTTC
J: TRBJ2-1; size: NA; D: NA; V: TRBV4-3; CDR3: CASSQDVRSGRYNEQFF; DNA: TGCGCCAGCAGCCAAGATGTGCGGTCCGGAAGGTACAATGAGCAGTTCTTC
J: TRBJ2-3; size: NA; D: TRBD2; V: TRBV18; CDR3: CASSPLRGGSTDTQYF; DNA: TGTGCCAGCTCACCTTTGCGGGGGGGCAGCACAGATACGCAGTATTTT
J: TRBJ1-1; size: few; D: NA; V: TRBV2; CDR3: CASSTHQNTEAFF; DNA: TGTGCCAGCAGTACTCACCAGAACACTGAAGCTTTCTTT
J: TRBJ1-2; size: NA; D: TRBD1; V: TRBV9; CDR3: CASSATGYGYTF; DNA: TGTGCCAGCAGCGCGACAGGGTATGGCTACACCTTC
J: TRBJ1-6; size: once; D: TRBD1; V: TRBV28; CDR3: CASTRLQGEGNSPLHF; DNA: TGTGCCAGCACCCGCTTACAGGGGGAAGGTAATTCACCCCTCCACTTT
J: TRBJ1-2; size: NA; D: NA; V: TRBV9; CDR3: CASSVAQRYGYTF; DNA: TGTGCCAGCAGCGTAGCCCAGCGCTATGGCTACACCTTC
J: TRBJ2-3; size: NA; D: TRBD2; V: TRBV6-4; CDR3: CASSLAGEDTQYF; DNA: TGTGCCAGCAGTCTAGCGGGAGAAGATACGCAGTATTTT
J: TRBJ2-7; size: NA; D: TRBD2; V: TRBV7-9; CDR3: CASSLETGGAYEQYF; DNA: TGTGCCAGCAGCTTAGAAACGGGGGGGGCCTACGAGCAGTACTTC
J: TRBJ2-7; size: few; D: NA; V: TRBV28; CDR3: CASRVGTGYEQYF; DNA: TGTGCCAGCAGGGTGGGTACGGGATACGAGCAGTACTTC
J: TRBJ2-5; size: NA; D: TRBD2; V: TRBV7-2; CDR3: CASSPPGRQETQYF; DNA: TGTGCCAGCAGCCCCCCCGGGAGGCAAGAGACCCAGTACTTC
J: TRBJ1-2; size: NA; D: NA; V: TRBV3-1/TRBV3-2; CDR3: CASSQTGSDYGYTF; DNA: TGTGCCAGCAGCCAAACAGGGTCAGACTATGGCTACACCTTC